The clone carrying this T cell receptor beta chain was recorded a few times. Antigen unknown. This entry comes from a study of type 1 regulatory T cells. In the study overall: An in vitro protocol generated T-allo10, a Tr1-enriched, alloantigen-specific CD4 T cell product. Whole-study findings and limits: Tr1 cells had a more restricted TCR repertoire than non-Tr1 cells.

TCRdb passed the reads through MiXCR, listing each CDR3 protein once. The sample records over 55,000 distinct CDR3 sequences, about 50% being singletons. Germline V gene lookup returns CDR1 SGHTA and CDR2 FQGNSA. This CDR3 comprises 15 residues. The V and J ends lost 4 bases and 3 bases respectively, with 13 bases between them. This clonotype was sampled from a human donor in good health. The chain employs TRBV7-2 and TRBJ1-5; D may be TRBD1 (5 bases). The sequenced material came from cultured non-Tr1 T cells, either the whole culture or a sorted T cell fraction (not recorded which). As DNA, the CDR3 is TGTGCCAGCAGCTCAATGGGGGAGACCAATCAGCCCCAGCATTTT. Its translation is CASSSMGETNQPQHF.